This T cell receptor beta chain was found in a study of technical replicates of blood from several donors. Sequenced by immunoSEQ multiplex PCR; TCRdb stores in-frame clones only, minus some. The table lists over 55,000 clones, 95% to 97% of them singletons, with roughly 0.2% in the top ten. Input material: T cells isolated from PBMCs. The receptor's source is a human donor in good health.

The CDR3 bases are TGTGCCAGCTCATGGGGGGATAACTATGGCTACACCTTC. Amino acids: CASSWGDNYGYTF. This chain links TRBV18 with TRBJ1-2; D is possibly TRBD1 (5 bases). V lost 5 bases to trimming and J lost 1 base, with 8 bases between them. There are 13 residues in the CDR3. Germline assignment: CDR1 KGHSH and CDR2 LQKENI.